This is a list of T cell receptor beta chains from one sample in a study of CD4 T cells in relation to SARS-CoV-2 and coronaviruses. Their specific antigens are unknown. The protocol was immunoSEQ multiplex PCR, while the TCRdb copy is restricted to in-frame clones and leaves out a portion. The data show about 20,000 clones, around 80% seen once. Sequencing was carried out using CD4+ T cells from PBMCs, cultured in vitro. These receptors all come from a human donor in good health. Each CDR3 is given with its conserved first and last residue. The D gene is left open where the match is weak. Clone size is shown for a subset of rows, as once, few, many or a class of expanded clone.

v_call	clone_size	j_call	d_call	cdr3_nt	cdr3_aa
TRBV5-5	.	TRBJ2-2	TRBD2	TGTGCCAGCAGCTCGCAGGGAGGGGAGTACACCGGGGAGCTGTTTTTT	CASSSQGGEYTGELFF
TRBV19	.	TRBJ1-2	TRBD1	TGTGCCAGTAGTATAAATGGGGACAGCTTATATGGCTACACCTTC	CASSINGDSLYGYTF
TRBV2	.	TRBJ1-6	.	TGTGCCAGCAGTGGGACAACCAATAATTCACCCCTCCACTTT	CASSGTTNNSPLHF
TRBV27	.	TRBJ2-2	.	TGTGCCAGCAGTTTAATAGGGGGGGGAGTTGGGACCGGGGAGCTGTTTTTT	CASSLIGGGVGTGELFF
TRBV2	.	TRBJ2-1	TRBD2	TGTGCCAGCAGTTTCGGGAGGGCCGGGAATGAGCAGTTCTTC	CASSFGRAGNEQFF
TRBV2	few	TRBJ2-7	.	TGTGCCAGCACGACGCAATCTCGTTCCTACGAGCAGTACTTC	CASTTQSRSYEQYF
TRBV6-1	.	TRBJ1-2	.	TGTGCCAGCAGTGAAGGAATTCGAACTAACTATGGCTACACCTTC	CASSEGIRTNYGYTF
TRBV5-1	.	TRBJ2-3	.	TGCGCCAGCGGACTCGGGGTTTCTAGCACAGATACGCAGTATTTT	CASGLGVSSTDTQYF
TRBV18	.	TRBJ1-1	.	TGTGCCAGCTCACCACGCGGGGGCACTGAAGCTTTCTTT	CASSPRGGTEAFF
TRBV11-2	.	TRBJ2-7	.	TGTGCCAGCAGGGACCATCGCCCAGGGAACGAGCAGTACTTC	CASRDHRPGNEQYF
TRBV5-4	.	TRBJ2-5	TRBD2	TGTGCCAGCAGCTTGTCAGGGAGGGGTGGGTTGGAGACCCAGTACTTC	CASSLSGRGGLETQYF
TRBV18	.	TRBJ1-1	TRBD1	TGTGCCACCTTACCGATCGGGGCAGGGGGGAACACTGAAGCTTTCTTT	CATLPIGAGGNTEAFF
TRBV18	.	TRBJ1-3	.	TGTGCCAGCTCACCACCCAGGTATCGAGGAAACACCATATATTTT	CASSPPRYRGNTIYF
TRBV30	.	TRBJ1-1	.	TGTGCCTGGAGCCAGACAGAGGCTGAAGCTTTCTTT	CAWSQTEAEAFF
TRBV30	.	TRBJ2-7	TRBD2	TGTGCCTGCCCCACCGGGAGGTCTGGTTACGAGCAGTACTTC	CACPTGRSGYEQYF
TRBV24-1	.	TRBJ2-3	TRBD1	TGTGCCACCAGTGATTTTCTCGGACAGGGAGATAGCACAGATACGCAGTATTTT	CATSDFLGQGDSTDTQYF
TRBV12-3/TRBV12-4	.	TRBJ1-1	.	TGTGCCAGCAGTTTATCAGCGGCAACCGAAGCTTTCTTT	CASSLSAATEAFF
TRBV5-5	.	TRBJ1-2	.	TGTGCCAGCAGCTTGGCCATCACGGCAGCCGGGGACTATGGCTACACCTTC	CASSLAITAAGDYGYTF
TRBV10-3	.	TRBJ2-7	TRBD2	TGTGCCATCAGTGATAATAGAAAGGGACTAGCGGGAACCTACGAGCAGTACTTC	CAISDNRKGLAGTYEQYF
TRBV5-1	.	TRBJ2-6	.	TGCGCCAGCAGCTTGTCGGTTGTCTCCTCTGGGGCCAACGTCCTGACTTTC	CASSLSVVSSGANVLTF
TRBV3-1/TRBV3-2	.	TRBJ2-7	TRBD2	TGTGCCAGCAGCCAAGACCCGGGACTAGCGGGAAGGGAGCAGTACTTC	CASSQDPGLAGREQYF
TRBV10-3	.	TRBJ2-5	.	TGTGCCACCCTCTGGGGGGAGACCCAGTACTTC	CATLWGETQYF
TRBV24-1	.	TRBJ1-1	TRBD1	TGTGCCACCAGTCCGGACAGGGGTACTGAAGCTTTCTTT	CATSPDRGTEAFF
TRBV6-1	.	TRBJ2-5	.	TGTGCCAGCAGTGAGTCGGGTCCGGTGACAGAGACCCAGTACTTC	CASSESGPVTETQYF
TRBV11-2	.	TRBJ2-3	.	TGTGCCAGCAGCTCCAGAGCGGATACTAGCACAGATACGCAGTATTTT	CASSSRADTSTDTQYF
TRBV20-1	once	TRBJ2-7	.	TGCAGTGGATCGAAGCTCTACGAGCAGTACTTC	CSGSKLYEQYF
TRBV19	.	TRBJ2-5	.	TGTGCCAGTAGTTCCCCAGGGGACGAAGAGACCCAGTACTTC	CASSSPGDEETQYF
TRBV19	.	TRBJ2-4	TRBD1	TGTGCCAGTAGTATTGCCGGGACAGGTGCATCACTAGCCAAAAACATTCAGTACTTC	CASSIAGTGASLAKNIQYF
TRBV6-5	.	TRBJ2-1	.	TGTGCCAGCAGTTACTCGCCGGGGAATGAGCAGTTCTTC	CASSYSPGNEQFF
TRBV7-8	.	TRBJ1-4	.	TGTGCCAGCAGCCCCAGTGCGGTCTTCGGGGAAAAACTGTTTTTT	CASSPSAVFGEKLFF
TRBV7-9	.	TRBJ2-5	TRBD1	TGTGCCAGCAGCCCCAGGGGGCCAGAGACCCAGTACTTC	CASSPRGPETQYF
TRBV6-1	.	TRBJ2-7	TRBD2	TGTGCCAGCAGTGAAGCTAGCGGGAGCTCCTACGAGCAGTACTTC	CASSEASGSSYEQYF
TRBV3-1/TRBV3-2	.	TRBJ2-7	TRBD2	TGTGCCAGCAGCCAACTGGGGTGGCGGGAGGCCTACTACGAGCAGTACTTC	CASSQLGWREAYYEQYF
TRBV3-1/TRBV3-2	.	TRBJ1-2	.	TGTGCCAGCAGCCGAAGGGATTTTAACTATGGCTACACCTTC	CASSRRDFNYGYTF
TRBV5-4	.	TRBJ2-7	.	TGTGCCAGCAGCTTGGGGAACGGCTACTCCTACGAGCAGTACTTC	CASSLGNGYSYEQYF